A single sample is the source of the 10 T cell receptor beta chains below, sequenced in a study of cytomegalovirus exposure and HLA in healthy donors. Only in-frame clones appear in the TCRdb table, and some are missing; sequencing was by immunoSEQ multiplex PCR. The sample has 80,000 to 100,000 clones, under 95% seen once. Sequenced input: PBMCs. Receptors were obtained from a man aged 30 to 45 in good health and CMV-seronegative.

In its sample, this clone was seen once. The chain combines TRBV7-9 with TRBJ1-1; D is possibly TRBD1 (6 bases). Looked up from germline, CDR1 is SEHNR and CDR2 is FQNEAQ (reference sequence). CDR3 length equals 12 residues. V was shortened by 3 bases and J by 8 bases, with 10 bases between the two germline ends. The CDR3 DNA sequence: TGTGCCAGCAGCTTGGGGCAGGGGGAAGCTTTCTTT. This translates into CASSLGQGEAFF.

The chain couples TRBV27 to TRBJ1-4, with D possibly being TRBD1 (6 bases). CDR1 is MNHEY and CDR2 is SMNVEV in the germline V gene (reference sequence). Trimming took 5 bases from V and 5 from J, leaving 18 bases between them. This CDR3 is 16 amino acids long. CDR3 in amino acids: CASSLFLTGSNEKLFF. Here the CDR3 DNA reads TGTGCCAGCAGTCTATTCCTGACAGGCTCAAATGAAAAACTGTTTTTT.

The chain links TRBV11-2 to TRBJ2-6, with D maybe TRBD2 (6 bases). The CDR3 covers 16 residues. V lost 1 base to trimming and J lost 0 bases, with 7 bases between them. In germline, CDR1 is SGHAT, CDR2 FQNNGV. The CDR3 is CASSLAGDSGANVLTF. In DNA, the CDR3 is TGTGCCAGCAGCTTAGCGGGGGACTCTGGGGCCAACGTCCTGACTTTC.

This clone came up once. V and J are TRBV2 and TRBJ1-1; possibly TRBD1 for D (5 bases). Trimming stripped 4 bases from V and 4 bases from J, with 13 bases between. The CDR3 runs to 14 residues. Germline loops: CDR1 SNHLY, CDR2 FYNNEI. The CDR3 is CASSADTQSTEAFF. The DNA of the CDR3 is TGTGCCAGCAGTGCGGACACGCAGAGCACTGAAGCTTTCTTT.

CDR3 residues: CASSYLEIDSGNTIYF. CDR3 DNA: TGTGCCAGCAGTTACCTGGAGATCGACTCTGGAAACACCATATATTTT. The chain employs TRBV6-5 and TRBJ1-3, with D unresolved. Trimming pared 2 bases from V and 0 bases from J, leaving 11 bases between. The CDR3 loop spans 16 amino acids. Germline CDR1 and CDR2: MNHEY and SVGAGI.

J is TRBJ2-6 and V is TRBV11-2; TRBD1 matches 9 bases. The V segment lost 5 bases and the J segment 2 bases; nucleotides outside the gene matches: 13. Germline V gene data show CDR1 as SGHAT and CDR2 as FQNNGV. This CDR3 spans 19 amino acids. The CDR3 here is CASSLSTGGSSAGANVLTF. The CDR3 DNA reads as TGTGCCAGCAGCCTATCGACAGGGGGGTCCAGTGCTGGGGCCAACGTCCTGACTTTC.

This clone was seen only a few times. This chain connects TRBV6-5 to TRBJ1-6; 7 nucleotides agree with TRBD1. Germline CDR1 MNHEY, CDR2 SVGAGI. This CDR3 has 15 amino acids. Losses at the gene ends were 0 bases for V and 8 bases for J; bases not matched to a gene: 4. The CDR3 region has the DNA TGTGCCAGCAGTTACTCCGGCAGGGGGGATTCACCCCTCCACTTT. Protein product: CASSYSGRGDSPLHF.

Written as DNA, the CDR3 is TGTGCCACCCATGGGACAGGGGTGAGCGGGGAGCTGTTTTTT. It encodes CATHGTGVSGELFF. The gene calls are TRBV2 and TRBJ2-2; 10 nucleotides align to TRBD1. This CDR3 has 14 residues. Germline V gene lookup returns CDR1 SNHLY and CDR2 FYNNEI. The J segment lost 7 bases and the V segment lost 10 bases, leaving 9 bases of the junction unmatched.

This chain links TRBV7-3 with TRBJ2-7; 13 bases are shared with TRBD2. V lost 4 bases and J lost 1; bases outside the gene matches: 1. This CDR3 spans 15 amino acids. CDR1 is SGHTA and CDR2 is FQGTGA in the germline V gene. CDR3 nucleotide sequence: TGTGCCAGCAGCTGGACTAGCGGGAGTTCCTACGAGCAGTACTTC. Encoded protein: CASSWTSGSSYEQYF.

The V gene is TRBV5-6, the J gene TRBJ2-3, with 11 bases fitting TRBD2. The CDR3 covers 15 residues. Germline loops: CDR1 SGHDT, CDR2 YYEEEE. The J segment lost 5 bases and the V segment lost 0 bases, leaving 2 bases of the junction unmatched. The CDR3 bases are TGTGCCAGCAGCTTGGGACTAGCGGGGCAAGATACGCAGTATTTT. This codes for CASSLGLAGQDTQYF.